Shown below are 27 T cell receptor beta chains from a single sample sequenced in a study of shared clonotypes between healthy human individuals. Assay: immunoSEQ multiplex PCR; the TCRdb copy retains only in-frame clones and omits some. The sample holds about 2,500,000 clones, 90% to 95% seen once. The material sequenced was naive CD4+ T cells sorted from blood. Subset in this sample: CD45RA+ positively selected. The receptors were gathered from a young man in good health.

The chain uses TRBV6-6 and TRBJ2-3, with D tentatively TRBD1 or TRBD2 (5 bases each). Germline V gene data show CDR1 as MNHNY and CDR2 as SVGAGI (reference sequence). This CDR3 is 15 amino acids long. Trimming stripped 0 bases from V and 1 base from J, with 8 bases between. The CDR3 DNA is TGTGCCAGCAGTTACTCAGGGACGGGCACAGATACGCAGTATTTT. Translated, it gives CASSYSGTGTDTQYF.

This chain links TRBV4-1 with TRBJ2-1; 12 positions agree with TRBD2. The CDR3 contains 15 residues. V trimming: 1 base; J trimming: 9 bases; junction bases outside the gene matches: 4. The germline V gene encodes CDR1 MGHRA and CDR2 YSYEKL. The CDR3 protein is CASSQGTSGKGEQFF. The CDR3, as DNA: TGCGCCAGCAGCCAAGGGACTAGCGGGAAAGGTGAGCAGTTCTTC.

This clone showed up just once. The V call is TRBV5-4, the J call TRBJ2-6; D may be TRBD1 (6 bases). The V gene lost 4 bases and the J gene lost 2 bases, with 13 bases spanning the gap. Germline values: CDR1 SGHNT, CDR2 YYREEE (reference sequence). The CDR3 loop spans 16 amino acids. For the CDR3, the DNA is TGTGCCAGCAGCCGGAGACAGGACCCTGGGGCCAACGTCCTGACTTTC. It yields the protein CASSRRQDPGANVLTF.

A note on this clone: Other nucleotide sequences in the sample specify the same CDR3. The CDR3 DNA reads TGCGCCAGCAGCTTGTCCCCTAGCAATCAGCCCCAGCATTTT. Amino acid sequence: CASSLSPSNQPQHF. The V gene is TRBV5-1, the J gene TRBJ1-5; D unresolved. V shed 1 base and J shed 0 bases, with 5 bases lying between them. Germline CDR1 SGHRS, CDR2 YFSETQ. The CDR3 runs 14 residues. Drawing the rest from reference TRBV5-1 and TRBJ1-5, the complete variable domain is KAGVTQTPRYLIKTRGQQVTLSCSPISGHRSVSWYQQTPGQGLQFLFEYFSETQRNKGNFPGRFSGRQFSNSRSEMNVSTLELGDSALYLCASSLSPSNQPQHFGDGTRLSIL.

Turning to this clone: This sample includes further DNA sequences coding for the same CDR3. The chain recombines TRBV2 with TRBJ1-3; no clear D gene. V was pared by 1 base and J by 4 bases, with 5 bases between. The V gene's germline CDR1 is SNHLY and CDR2 FYNNEI. This CDR3 comprises 13 residues. CDR3 in DNA: TGTGCCAGCAGTGAAGTGGGCGGAAACACCATATATTTT. It codes for CASSEVGGNTIYF.

V and J are TRBV4-3 and TRBJ2-4, with D unclear. The CDR3 is 15 amino acids. The V and J ends lost 0 bases and 4 bases respectively, with 10 bases between them. Germline V gives CDR1 LGHNA, CDR2 YSLEER. The CDR3: CASSQDSNRKNIQYF. CDR3 sequence (DNA): TGCGCCAGCAGCCAAGATTCGAATAGAAAAAACATTCAGTACTTC.

As concerns this clone: Within the sample, other DNA sequences also encode this same CDR3. The chain recombines TRBV28 with TRBJ2-1; D unresolved. This CDR3 spans 11 amino acids. Germline CDR1 MDHEN, CDR2 SYDVKM. V lost 3 bases and J lost 8, with 5 bases in between. CDR3 sequence reads: CASSLRDEQFF. CDR3 coding DNA: TGTGCCAGCAGTTTGCGCGATGAGCAGTTCTTC.

The chain recombines TRBV10-1 with TRBJ2-5; D gene ambiguous. The tail of the sequence fits TRBJ2-7 better, so the J call may be wrong. CDR3 size: 13 residues. Germline assignment: CDR1 WNHNN and CDR2 SYGVQD (reference sequence). CDR3 protein: CASSEFGFDEQYF. The DNA for the CDR3 is TGCGCCAGCAGTGAGTTCGGTTTCGACGAGCAGTACTTC.

The genes are TRBV9 and TRBJ2-5; the match to TRBD2 covers 11 bases. Germline V CDR1 and CDR2: SGDLS, YYNGEE. With V trimmed by 0 bases and J by 5 bases, 6 bases remained unmatched. The CDR3 spans 16 residues. CDR3 DNA sequence: TGTGCCAGCAGCGTAGTTCCTAGCGGGGGGTCGGAGACCCAGTACTTC. This encodes CASSVVPSGGSETQYF.

V and J are TRBV7-9 and TRBJ2-2; no clear D. The CDR3 is 16 amino acids. V was cut by 3 bases and J by 7 bases, with 18 bases left in between. The germline V gene encodes CDR1 SEHNR and CDR2 FQNEAQ (reference sequence). The CDR3 region is CASSFGGAWSIGELFF. CDR3 coding DNA: TGTGCCAGCAGCTTCGGCGGCGCGTGGAGTATCGGGGAGCTGTTTTTT.

CDR3 sequence (DNA): TGTGCCAGCAGCTTAGGACTCGGACTTAGCACAGATACGCAGTATTTT. This sequence encodes CASSLGLGLSTDTQYF. The chain links TRBV7-2 to TRBJ2-3, with TRBD2 as a possible D gene (5 bases). Trimming shortened V by 1 base and J by 0 bases, and 11 bases separated the two germline ends. In germline, CDR1 is SGHTA, CDR2 FQGNSA. The CDR3 is 16 amino acids.

DNA of the CDR3: TGTGCCTGGACAGGATACACCGGGGAGCTGTTTTTT. It yields the protein CAWTGYTGELFF. The rearrangement joins TRBV30 to TRBJ2-2, with unresolved D. This CDR3 spans 12 amino acids. V lost 4 bases and J lost 3, with 6 bases in between. Germline loops: CDR1 GTSNPN, CDR2 SVGIG (reference sequence).

This chain links TRBV6-1 with TRBJ2-1; 13 nucleotides line up with TRBD2. This CDR3 is 17 amino acids long. Germline V gene sequence: CDR1 MNHNS, CDR2 SASEGT. Trimming cost V 3 bases and J 1 base; bases outside gene matches: 3. The CDR3 is CASSDPGLAGSYNEQFF. The CDR3 DNA sequence: TGTGCCAGCAGTGACCCGGGACTAGCGGGATCCTACAATGAGCAGTTCTTC.

This chain links TRBV5-8 with TRBJ2-5; the D gene is possibly TRBD2 (6 bases). There are 16 residues in the CDR3. Germline lookup yields CDR1 SGHTS and CDR2 YDEGEE. The V and J ends lost 5 bases and 4 bases respectively, with 21 bases between them. The CDR3 loop reads CASSTTLASLGETQYF. In DNA, the CDR3 is TGTGCCAGCAGTACCACTCTAGCGTCACTGGGAGAGACCCAGTACTTC. The full variable domain, rest sourced from reference TRBV5-8 and TRBJ2-5, is EAGVTQSPTHLIKTRGQQATLRCSPISGHTSVYWYQQALGLGLQFLLWYDEGEERNRGNFPPRFSGRQFPNYSSELNVNALELEDSALYLCASSTTLASLGETQYFGPGTRLLVL.

V is TRBV10-3 and J is TRBJ2-7; 7 bases line up with TRBD2. The CDR3 has 13 residues. Germline values: CDR1 ENHRY, CDR2 SYGVKD. Germline trimming cut 0 bases from V and 6 bases from J; bases unmatched to any gene: 2. The CDR3 spells CAISESTGGEQYF. CDR3 bases: TGTGCCATCAGTGAGTCGACGGGGGGCGAGCAGTACTTC.

The chain couples TRBV6-5 to TRBJ1-2; D gene unclear. Per germline, CDR1 MNHEY and CDR2 SVGAGI. Trimming took 0 bases from V and 4 from J, leaving 12 bases between them. The CDR3 runs 15 residues. CDR3 DNA: TGTGCCAGCAGTTACTCGAGAGCAAAATCCTATGGCTACACCTTC. It codes for CASSYSRAKSYGYTF.

This sequence joins TRBV18 and TRBJ2-3, with D hard to call. Germline assignment: CDR1 KGHSH and CDR2 LQKENI. V was shortened by 5 bases and J by 2 bases, with 17 bases between the two germline ends. The CDR3 is 16 amino acids. The CDR3 sequence: CASSSQSNGYTDTQYF. The CDR3 bases are TGTGCCAGCTCATCGCAGAGTAATGGCTACACAGATACGCAGTATTTT.

This chain connects TRBV5-1 to TRBJ2-7; D is unresolved. Germline V lookup: CDR1 SGHRS, CDR2 YFSETQ. This CDR3 is built from 15 residues. The V gene lost 0 bases and the J gene lost 0 bases, with 10 bases spanning the gap. The CDR3 sequence is CASSLVRRSSYEQYF. CDR3 nucleotides: TGCGCCAGCAGCTTGGTGAGGAGAAGCTCCTACGAGCAGTACTTC.

This clone showed up just a few times. Other DNA sequences within the sample encode an identical CDR3. The V and J genes are TRBV29-1 and TRBJ1-1; possibly TRBD1 for D (5 bases). The CDR3 is 11 amino acids. Trimming left V 5 bases short and J 4 bases short, with 8 bases between. CDR1 and CDR2 from the germline V gene are SQVTM and ANQGSEA. The CDR3 region is CSVRGGTEAFF. The CDR3 DNA follows: TGCAGCGTTAGGGGAGGCACTGAAGCTTTCTTT. Combining the CDR3 with reference TRBV29-1 and TRBJ1-1 gives the whole variable domain SAVISQKPSRDICQRGTSLTIQCQVDSQVTMMFWYRQQPGQSLTLIATANQGSEATYESGFVIDKFPISRPNLTFSTLTVSNMSPEDSSIYLCSVRGGTEAFFGQGTRLTVV.

Of note for this clone: The sample holds other DNA sequences that translate to the same CDR3. This chain joins TRBV5-1 and TRBJ2-7; D call uncertain. V lost 2 bases and J 0 bases, leaving 9 bases between the germline ends. The CDR3 covers 14 residues. Per germline, CDR1 SGHRS and CDR2 YFSETQ. The CDR3 region is CASSLDPSSYEQYF. As DNA, the CDR3 is TGCGCCAGCAGCTTAGACCCCAGCTCCTACGAGCAGTACTTC.

The chain links TRBV9 to TRBJ1-4; D is undetermined. The CDR3 extends over 15 amino acids. The V end lost 5 bases, the J end lost 0 bases, and 11 bases lay between the germline ends. CDR1 is SGDLS and CDR2 is YYNGEE in the germline V gene. This CDR3 reads CASRARAPTNEKLFF. DNA of the CDR3: TGTGCCAGCAGGGCAAGGGCCCCAACTAATGAAAAACTGTTTTTT.

V gene TRBV10-1 combines with J gene TRBJ2-3; 7 bases agree with TRBD2. J gave up 1 base and V 2 bases, and 3 bases lay outside the gene matches. Germline V gives CDR1 WNHNN, CDR2 SYGVQD (reference sequence). This CDR3 is built from 15 residues. The CDR3 region is CASSERGGGTDTQYF. For the CDR3, the DNA is TGCGCCAGCAGTGAGCGGGGAGGGGGCACAGATACGCAGTATTTT.

The V call is TRBV2, the J call TRBJ2-6; no firm D call. CDR3 size: 18 residues. Germline V CDR1 and CDR2: SNHLY, FYNNEI. The ends were cut back, 6 bases at V and 0 bases at J, with 18 bases in the middle. This CDR3 is CASRSASGSRSGANVLTF. In DNA form, the CDR3 reads TGTGCCAGCAGATCTGCGTCCGGCAGCCGCTCTGGGGCCAACGTCCTGACTTTC.

The chain couples TRBV6-5 to TRBJ1-1; maybe TRBD1 (6 bases). The CDR3 is 15 residues long. CDR1 is MNHEY, CDR2 SVGAGI, per germline. V was pared by 7 bases and J by 4 bases, with 19 bases between. CDR3 DNA: TGTGCCAGCACCAACCCGGGGGGGGGCGGCACTGAAGCTTTCTTT. Residues: CASTNPGGGGTEAFF.

This chain uses TRBV6-5 with TRBJ1-2; TRBD1 agrees at 10 bases. With 5 bases clipped from V and 7 bases from J, the junction kept 7 bases outside the gene matches. Germline V gene sequence: CDR1 MNHEY, CDR2 SVGAGI. The CDR3 is 14 residues long. CDR3 in amino acids: CASSRGQGQGGYTF. In DNA, the CDR3 is TGTGCCAGCAGTAGGGGACAGGGGCAAGGTGGCTACACCTTC.

The chain carries TRBV11-2 and TRBJ1-4; D gene unclear. In germline, CDR1 is SGHAT, CDR2 FQNNGV. V was cut by 4 bases and J by 5 bases, with 11 bases left in between. The CDR3 spans 14 residues. The CDR3 DNA reads as TGTGCCAGCAGCTCTCTCCTCCTCAATGAAAAACTGTTTTTT. This translates into CASSSLLLNEKLFF.

For this clone: Other DNA sequences in this sample translate to the same CDR3. The rearrangement uses TRBV18 and TRBJ1-4; no definite D call. The V gene lost 2 bases and the J gene lost 7 bases, with 5 bases spanning the gap. Germline V gene lookup returns CDR1 KGHSH and CDR2 LQKENI. CDR3 length: 12 residues. The CDR3 loop is CASSPGPEKLFF. For the CDR3, the DNA is TGTGCCAGCTCACCAGGGCCTGAAAAACTGTTTTTT.